This T cell receptor beta chain was sequenced during a study of cytomegalovirus exposure and HLA in healthy donors. Whole-study results and caveats: The study put around 180 TCR beta chains on its list as cytomegalovirus-associated.

Germline values: CDR1 SNHLY, CDR2 FYNNEI. The CDR3 extends over 10 amino acids. The ends lost 6 bases at V and 10 bases at J; junction bases unmatched: 2. Concerning this clone: Its antigen is unknown.

Use of 60 Vbeta and 13 Jbeta primers characterized the PCR. Libraries were prepared by immunoSEQ multiplex PCR; TCRdb keeps only in-frame clonotypes and omits some of them. The repertoire consists of about 110,000 clones, with around 72% occurring once and the leading ten covering approximately 8.2%. This sequence joins TRBV2 and TRBJ1-1; TRBD1 matches at 7 bases. Sequencing was carried out using PBMCs. The clonotype originates from a woman aged 35 to 49 in good health and CMV-seropositive. This chain's CDR3 is CASSPGGAFF. The CDR3 DNA reads as TGTGCCAGCAGCCCAGGGGGAGCTTTCTTT.